These 11 T cell receptor beta chains were all obtained from the same sample, sequenced in a study of identical twins. One entry per CDR3 protein results from TCRdb running MiXCR on the 5' RACE reads. The data contain fewer than 650,000 distinct CDR3 sequences, 9% to 10% of them singletons. The sample was also linked to a second study, of yellow fever vaccine responses in identical twins.

The sample was PBMCs. Receptors originate from a woman younger than 35 in good health.

V usage is TRBV5-1 and J usage is TRBJ2-6, with D unclear. Trimming shortened V by 0 bases and J by 0 bases, and 13 bases separated the two germline ends. The length of the CDR3 is 18 residues. Looked up from germline, CDR1 is SGHRS and CDR2 is YFSETQ. The CDR3 sequence: CASSLDPLLLSGANVLTF. In nucleotides, the CDR3 is TGCGCCAGCAGCTTGGATCCACTCTTGCTCTCTGGGGCCAACGTCCTGACTTTC.

This clonotype has more than one count but fewer than ten. V and J are TRBV5-6 and TRBJ2-2; D not resolved. This CDR3 contains 14 residues. Germline lookup yields CDR1 SGHDT and CDR2 YYEEEE. V was shortened by 0 bases and J by 6 bases, with 9 bases between the two germline ends. The DNA of the CDR3 is TGTGCCAGCAGCTTGGTCCCTAGTCCCGGGGAGCTGTTTTTT. It specifies CASSLVPSPGELFF.

In its sample, this clonotype was seen many times. The V and J genes are TRBV6-4 and TRBJ2-1; no definite D call. V lost 0 bases and J lost 3, with 18 bases in between. CDR1 and CDR2 from the germline V gene are MRHNA and SNTAGT. CDR3 size: 18 residues. The CDR3 region is CASSDSKAPTADYNEQFF. In DNA form, the CDR3 reads TGTGCCAGCAGTGACTCGAAAGCACCAACGGCGGACTACAATGAGCAGTTCTTC.

This clonotype has just a few counts. The chain is built from TRBV7-2 and TRBJ2-1; 8 positions match TRBD2. Germline CDR1 is SGHTA and CDR2 is FQGNSA. Losses at the gene ends were 1 base for V and 8 bases for J; bases not matched to a gene: 10. CDR3 length: 16 residues. The CDR3 nucleotides read TGTGCCAGCAGCTTAGACCGGGGGGGGCCGTCGGATGAGCAGTTCTTC. Translating gives CASSLDRGGPSDEQFF.

This clonotype came up many times. The gene calls are TRBV2 and TRBJ2-4, with unresolved D. From germline, CDR1 is SNHLY and CDR2 FYNNEI. The CDR3 contains 11 residues. Trimming shortened V by 0 bases and J by 9 bases, and 3 bases separated the two germline ends. The CDR3 DNA is TGTGCCAGCAGTGAAGCAGGCATTCAGTACTTC. Encoded protein: CASSEAGIQYF.

This clonotype has just a few counts. The chain uses TRBV6-1 and TRBJ2-1; possibly TRBD2 for D (6 bases). From germline, CDR1 is MNHNS and CDR2 SASEGT. Trimming took off 10 bases at V and 3 bases at J, with 16 bases between the two ends. The CDR3 totals 14 residues. The CDR3: CATVTPSDYNEQFF. The CDR3 DNA reads TGTGCCACCGTCACCCCTAGCGACTACAATGAGCAGTTCTTC.

This clonotype was found a few times. This sequence joins TRBV25-1 and TRBJ2-7; 9 bases map to TRBD1. Germline V CDR1 and CDR2: MGHDK, SYGVNS. The V segment lost 6 bases and the J segment 0 bases; nucleotides outside the gene matches: 9. The CDR3 extends over 16 amino acids. The CDR3 bases are TGTGCCAGCAGACGTACAGGACAGGGGAGCTCCTACGAGCAGTACTTC. Protein: CASRRTGQGSSYEQYF.

This clonotype showed up just a few times. V is TRBV29-1 and J is TRBJ2-5; D remains unclear. V dropped 3 bases and J dropped 4 bases, with 12 bases sitting between them. The V gene's germline CDR1 is SQVTM and CDR2 ANQGSEA. This CDR3 is built from 13 residues. The CDR3 DNA reads TGCAGCGTTGAGGAAGGGCCGGTAGAGACCCAGTACTTC. Amino acids: CSVEEGPVETQYF.

This clonotype appeared many times. The chain combines TRBV11-1 with TRBJ2-4, with 12 bases that match TRBD2. This CDR3 spans 18 amino acids. CDR1 and CDR2 from the germline V gene are SGHAT and FQDESV (reference sequence). V lost 5 bases to trimming and J lost 1 base; unmatched junction nucleotides: 9. The CDR3 coding sequence is TGTGCCAGCAGCCCTACGACTAGCGGGAGCACGGCCAAAAACATTCAGTACTTC. This sequence encodes CASSPTTSGSTAKNIQYF.

The rearrangement uses TRBV7-9 and TRBJ2-2; D is undetermined. V dropped 4 bases and J dropped 8 bases, with 20 bases sitting between them. Germline CDR1 and CDR2: SEHNR and FQNEAQ (reference sequence). The CDR3 totals 16 residues. DNA of the CDR3: TGTGCCAGCAGCTCGGTCGTAATTCGACACCTAGGGGAGCTGTTTTTT. The encoded protein is CASSSVVIRHLGELFF.

In its sample, this clonotype was seen many times. This chain joins TRBV12-3 or TRBV12-4 and TRBJ2-7; perhaps TRBD1 as D (6 bases). The CDR3 contains 13 residues. The V gene lost 5 bases and the J gene lost 6 bases, with 14 bases spanning the gap. The chain's CDR3 is CASSLQGTSEQYF. DNA of the CDR3: TGTGCCAGCAGTCTGCAGGGGACGAGCGAGCAGTACTTC.